The TCR beta chain under discussion was sequenced for a study of cytomegalovirus exposure and HLA in healthy donors. PCR primers comprised 60 Vbeta and 13 Jbeta primers. Using immunoSEQ multiplex PCR, the repertoire was profiled, and TCRdb retains in-frame clones only, with some absent. The sample consists of some 170,000 clones, around 81% of them appearing once. The TCR comes from a woman between 18 and 29 years old in good health and CMV-seropositive. The sequenced material came from PBMCs.

In DNA, the CDR3 is TGTGCCAGCAGCTCCTACCGCGCGGGCGCAATGGGTAATGAGCAGTTCTTC. Translation: CASSSYRAGAMGNEQFF. The chain recombines TRBV11-2 with TRBJ2-1; perhaps TRBD2 as D (5 bases). Trimming shortened V by 4 bases and J by 7 bases, and 23 bases separated the two germline ends. Germline V gives CDR1 SGHAT, CDR2 FQNNGV. This CDR3 is 17 amino acids long.